This T cell receptor (beta chain) was observed in a study of blood T cell repertoires in COVID-19. Study-wide context: Spain, Italy and the United States supplied samples that represented acute and convalescent COVID-19. From T cells, B-cell-depleted T cells, or PBMCs came the material, which was cDNA or gDNA.

Original handling: Quantification of nucleated cells was approximated via reference gene primer amplification. The data were produced by immunoSEQ multiplex PCR, yet TCRdb's version contains in-frame clones alone and is incomplete. The V and J calls and clone size come from that table; D and trimming were worked out from the DNA. The profile shows over 100,000 clones, around 86% of them singletons. Trimming took off 2 bases at V and 8 bases at J, with 16 bases between the two ends. CDR1 SEHNR and CDR2 FQNEAQ come from the germline V gene (reference sequence). This CDR3 has 15 amino acids. Specimen: peripheral blood. The receptor was isolated from a man aged 40-50 years with acute or convalescent COVID-19. V gene TRBV7-9 combines with J gene TRBJ2-1; D is possibly TRBD2 (6 bases). For the CDR3, the DNA is TGTGCCAGCAGCTTAACTAGCAGGGTATGGGATGAGCAGTTCTTC. It translates to CASSLTSRVWDEQFF.